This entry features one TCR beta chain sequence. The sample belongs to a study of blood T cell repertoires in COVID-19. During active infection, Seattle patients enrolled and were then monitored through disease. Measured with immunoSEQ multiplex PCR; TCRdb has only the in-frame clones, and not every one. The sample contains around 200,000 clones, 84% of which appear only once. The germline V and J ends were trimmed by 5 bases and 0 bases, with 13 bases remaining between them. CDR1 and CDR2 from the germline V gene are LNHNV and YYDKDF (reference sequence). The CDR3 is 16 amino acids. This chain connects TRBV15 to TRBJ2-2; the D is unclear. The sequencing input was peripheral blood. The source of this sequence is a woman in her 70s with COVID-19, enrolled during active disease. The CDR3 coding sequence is TGTGCCACCAGCTCTACCCCCTACGCGAACACCGGGGAGCTGTTTTTT. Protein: CATSSTPYANTGELFF.